Following are 21 T cell receptor beta chains from one sample sequenced in a study of immune evolution from preneoplasia to lung adenocarcinoma. Sequencing used immunoSEQ multiplex PCR; TCRdb keeps in-frame clones, though not all of them. The sample consists of some 4,300 clones, roughly 84% of them appearing once. Sequenced sample: FFPE minimally invasive lung adenocarcinoma tissue. All receptors derive from a person aged 50 to 70 with lung adenocarcinoma.

V and J are TRBV4-1 and TRBJ2-2; D unclear. Deletions cut 0 bases from V and 1 base from J, with 0 bases between. Per germline, CDR1 MGHRA and CDR2 YSYEKL. This CDR3 spans 13 amino acids. The CDR3: CASSQENTGELFF. The CDR3 DNA reads TGCGCCAGCAGCCAAGAGAACACCGGGGAGCTGTTTTTT.

This sequence joins TRBV19 and TRBJ1-5, with TRBD1 matching 12 bases. CDR1 is LNHDA and CDR2 is SQIVND in the germline V gene (reference sequence). The trim removed 5 bases at V and 6 bases at J, leaving 8 bases unmatched. This CDR3 has 16 residues. CDR3 in DNA: TGTGCCAGTAGTGCACCGGGACAGGGGGCAGGTCAGCCCCAGCATTTT. Amino acids: CASSAPGQGAGQPQHF. Combining the CDR3 with reference TRBV19 and TRBJ1-5 gives the whole variable domain DGGITQSPKYLFRKEGQNVTLSCEQNLNHDAMYWYRQDPGQGLRLIYYSQIVNDFQKGDIAEGYSVSREKKESFPLTVTSAQKNPTAFYLCASSAPGQGAGQPQHFGDGTRLSIL.

The chain uses TRBV6-6 and TRBJ2-5; D unclear. Matching the DNA end better, TRBJ2-7 makes the J call doubtful. The CDR3 is 13 amino acids. Germline values: CDR1 MNHNY, CDR2 SVGAGI (reference sequence). CDR3 nucleotide sequence: TGTGCCAGCAGTTACCGCTACGGTCTCGAGCAGTACTTC. It translates to CASSYRYGLEQYF.

The rearrangement joins TRBV28 to TRBJ1-5; 10 bases agree with TRBD1. The V and J ends lost 4 bases and 4 bases, in that order; junction bases with no gene match: 1. The CDR3 has 14 residues. Germline V gene sequence: CDR1 MDHEN, CDR2 SYDVKM. CDR3 DNA sequence: TGTGCCAGCAGTTGGGGACAGGGGAATCAGCCCCAGCATTTT. Its protein product is CASSWGQGNQPQHF.

The chain uses TRBV18 and TRBJ1-1; 10 positions agree with TRBD1. The V and J ends lost 3 bases and 6 bases, in that order; junction bases with no gene match: 10. CDR3 length equals 16 residues. CDR1 KGHSH and CDR2 LQKENI come from the germline V gene. The CDR3 loop reads CASSPGQGEYFAEAFF. The CDR3 coding sequence is TGTGCCAGCTCACCTGGACAGGGGGAGTATTTCGCTGAAGCTTTCTTT.

The V call is TRBV5-1, the J call TRBJ2-7, with TRBD1 matching over 8 bases. CDR3 length equals 17 residues. V was clipped by 2 bases and J by 3 bases; unmatched bases: 13. In germline, CDR1 is SGHRS, CDR2 YFSETQ. The CDR3 nucleotides read TGCGCCAGCAGCTTAGGCTACGGACAGGGACAAAGCTACGAGCAGTACTTC. This codes for CASSLGYGQGQSYEQYF.

The V call is TRBV30, the J call TRBJ2-7; a weak D match, TRBD1 (5 bases). This CDR3 spans 13 amino acids. V was shortened by 0 bases and J by 3 bases, with 9 bases between the two germline ends. Germline loops: CDR1 GTSNPN, CDR2 SVGIG (reference sequence). The DNA of the CDR3 is TGTGCCTGGAGTGTAGGGCAGGGCTACGAGCAGTACTTC. This encodes CAWSVGQGYEQYF.

The genes are TRBV18 and TRBJ1-2; D gene ambiguous. V lost 0 bases, J lost 7 bases, and 6 bases lay in between. This CDR3 spans 12 amino acids. In germline, CDR1 is KGHSH, CDR2 LQKENI. The CDR3 DNA sequence: TGTGCCAGCTCACCACCCACCTCTGGCTACACCTTC. Its protein product is CASSPPTSGYTF.

V usage is TRBV4-2 and J usage is TRBJ1-5, with no clear D. Germline V lookup: CDR1 LGHNA, CDR2 YNFKEQ. Trimming shortened V by 0 bases and J by 7 bases, and 7 bases separated the two germline ends. CDR3 length equals 13 residues. The CDR3 reads CASSQDHGQPQHF. CDR3 sequence (DNA): TGTGCCAGCAGCCAAGATCACGGACAGCCCCAGCATTTT.

V gene TRBV19 combines with J gene TRBJ2-7; D possibly corresponds to TRBD2 (6 bases). V lost 8 bases and J 4 bases, leaving 21 bases between the germline ends. Germline V gene lookup returns CDR1 LNHDA and CDR2 SQIVND (reference sequence). This CDR3 has 15 residues. This CDR3 is CASSLQTGALYEQYF. The CDR3 DNA reads TGTGCCAGTTCATTACAGACGGGAGCGTTATACGAGCAGTACTTC.

The chain couples TRBV30 to TRBJ2-1; weak D call: TRBD2 (5 bases). V dropped 2 bases and J dropped 5 bases, with 16 bases sitting between them. This CDR3 contains 15 residues. Germline V lookup: CDR1 GTSNPN, CDR2 SVGIG (reference sequence). CDR3 sequence: CAWSRLREMNNEQFF. The CDR3 DNA reads TGTGCCTGGAGTCGCCTTAGGGAGATGAACAATGAGCAGTTCTTC.

This clone was found a few times. This chain joins TRBV7-6 and TRBJ1-5; D unclear. The V and J ends lost 5 bases and 9 bases respectively, with 14 bases between them. Germline V gene lookup returns CDR1 SGHVS and CDR2 FNYEAQ. There are 13 residues in the CDR3. CDR3 residues: CASSPGSGLPQHF. The CDR3 DNA sequence: TGTGCCAGCAGCCCAGGATCAGGTCTGCCCCAGCATTTT. The whole variable domain, filled in from reference TRBV7-6 and TRBJ1-5, reads GAGVSQSPRYKVTKRGQDVALRCDPISGHVSLYWYRQALGQGPEFLTYFNYEAQQDKSGLPNDRFSAERPEGSISTLTIQRTEQRDSAMYRCASSPGSGLPQHFGDGTRLSIL.

V and J are TRBV19 and TRBJ1-3; D not resolved. Germline CDR1 is LNHDA and CDR2 is SQIVND (reference sequence). V was clipped by 3 bases and J by 4 bases, with 4 bases between them. This CDR3 spans 12 amino acids. The CDR3 loop is CASSIQGNTIYF. CDR3 DNA: TGTGCCAGTAGTATCCAGGGAAACACCATATATTTT.

CDR3 sequence: CASSLGPPKNEQFF. The CDR3 nucleotides read TGCGCCAGCAGCTTGGGACCTCCAAAGAATGAGCAGTTCTTC. The rearrangement uses TRBV5-1 and TRBJ2-1; D is uncertain. The CDR3 sequence is 14 residues long. Trimming took off 0 bases at V and 7 bases at J, with 11 bases between the two ends. The germline gives CDR1 SGHRS, CDR2 YFSETQ.

DNA of the CDR3: TGTGCCAGCAGCTTAGAACTAGCGGGACCCTACGAGCAGTACTTC. Translated, it gives CASSLELAGPYEQYF. The J gene is TRBJ2-7, the V gene TRBV7-2; 10 bases fit TRBD2. Unmatched junction bases numbered 2, after V lost 1 base and J lost 2 bases. Germline assignment: CDR1 SGHTA and CDR2 FQGNSA. This CDR3 is built from 15 residues. Supplemented by reference TRBV7-2 and TRBJ2-7, the full variable domain reads GAGVSQSPSNKVTEKGKDVELRCDPISGHTALYWYRQSLGQGLEFLIYFQGNSAPDKSGLPSDRFSAERTGGSVSTLTIQRTQQEDSAVYLCASSLELAGPYEQYFGPGTRLTVT.

This rearrangement joins TRBV5-1 to TRBJ2-5; D is unresolved. Germline lookup yields CDR1 SGHRS and CDR2 YFSETQ. The CDR3 runs 13 residues. V was pared by 0 bases and J by 6 bases, with 9 bases between. Here the CDR3 DNA reads TGCGCCAGCAGCTTGGAAGGGTGGCAGACCCAGTACTTC. Protein product: CASSLEGWQTQYF.

The chain joins TRBV6-1 to TRBJ2-7; 11 bases line up with TRBD1. The CDR3 spans 16 residues. V was clipped by 4 bases and J by 4 bases; unmatched bases: 9. Germline CDR1 MNHNS, CDR2 SASEGT. CDR3 amino acids: CASSATGTGGLYEQYF. CDR3 nucleotides: TGTGCCAGCAGTGCGACCGGGACAGGGGGATTGTACGAGCAGTACTTC.

The J gene is TRBJ1-4, the V gene TRBV9, with a weak D call TRBD1 (5 bases). Germline V lookup: CDR1 SGDLS, CDR2 YYNGEE. Trimming left V 0 bases short and J 7 bases short, with 7 bases between. This CDR3 contains 13 residues. Here the CDR3 DNA reads TGTGCCAGCAGCGTAGGGCAGGGTGAAAAACTGTTTTTT. This encodes CASSVGQGEKLFF.

V gene TRBV2 combines with J gene TRBJ2-3, with 9 positions matching TRBD1. The V and J ends lost 1 base and 5 bases, in that order; junction bases with no gene match: 4. In germline, CDR1 is SNHLY, CDR2 FYNNEI. The CDR3 is 15 residues long. Here the CDR3 reads CASSEDRGHGDTQYF. CDR3 nucleotides: TGTGCCAGCAGTGAAGACAGGGGGCATGGAGATACGCAGTATTTT.

This chain joins TRBV27 and TRBJ1-2; no definite D call. Trimming cost V 0 bases and J 7 bases, with 9 bases left between them. The CDR3 consists of 13 residues. From germline, CDR1 is MNHEY and CDR2 SMNVEV (reference sequence). This chain's CDR3 is CASSLSYSGGYTF. In DNA form, the CDR3 reads TGTGCCAGCAGTTTATCGTATTCGGGTGGCTACACCTTC.

V and J are TRBV2 and TRBJ1-5; D gene ambiguous. This CDR3 has 16 amino acids. The V gene's germline CDR1 is SNHLY and CDR2 FYNNEI. V shed 3 bases and J shed 6 bases, with 18 bases lying between them. The CDR3 region is CASSDEETYGSQPQHF. The CDR3 nucleotides are TGTGCCAGCAGTGACGAAGAGACCTACGGAAGTCAGCCCCAGCATTTT.